The 23 T cell receptor beta chains below all came from one sample that was sequenced in a study of PD-1 blockade in mismatch repair-deficient tumors. Assay: immunoSEQ multiplex PCR; the TCRdb copy retains only in-frame clones and omits some. The sample includes about 38,000 clones, roughly 81% seen only once; the top ten take nearly 4%. The sample in question was peripheral blood, obtained around 75 weeks after starting pembrolizumab. The receptors were sampled from an adult with mismatch repair-deficient cancer.

The chain has TRBV5-1 and TRBJ1-1; D gene ambiguous. V lost 4 bases, J lost 1 base, and 8 bases lay in between. Germline lookup yields CDR1 SGHRS and CDR2 YFSETQ. This CDR3 is built from 13 residues. For the CDR3, the DNA is TGCGCCAGCAGCCGAGGAAAGAACACTGAAGCTTTCTTT. Its protein product is CASSRGKNTEAFF.

CDR3 DNA: TGTGCCAGCAGCTCCAGACTAGCGGGGGTCGGAGAGCAGTACTTC. It encodes CASSSRLAGVGEQYF. V gene TRBV7-9 combines with J gene TRBJ2-7, with TRBD2 identical over 12 bases. Germline trimming cut 4 bases from V and 7 bases from J; bases unmatched to any gene: 8. Germline assignment: CDR1 SEHNR and CDR2 FQNEAQ (reference sequence). The CDR3 sequence is 15 residues long.

The chain is built from TRBV2 and TRBJ1-2, with D tentatively TRBD1 (6 bases). The CDR3 loop spans 15 amino acids. The germline CDR1 and CDR2 sequences are SNHLY and FYNNEI. V was pared by 10 bases and J by 3 bases, with 21 bases between. In nucleotides, the CDR3 is TGTGCCATCCAGGGCCCTCGGGGGGCTTACTATGGCTACACCTTC. This encodes CAIQGPRGAYYGYTF.

This clone is a singleton in its sample. The genes are TRBV19 and TRBJ2-3, with D uncertain. This CDR3 has 14 residues. V was trimmed by 7 bases and J by 2 bases, leaving 13 bases between them. From germline, CDR1 is LNHDA and CDR2 SQIVND (reference sequence). The CDR3 coding sequence is TGTGCCAGTAAATGGACGGCCTACACAGATACGCAGTATTTT. Translated, it gives CASKWTAYTDTQYF.

This clone showed up just a few times. The rearrangement links TRBV6-6 to TRBJ1-1, with D possibly TRBD1 on 6 matching bases. V was trimmed by 5 bases and J by 11 bases, leaving 15 bases between them. The CDR3 spans 12 residues. The germline CDR1 and CDR2 sequences are MNHNY and SVGAGI (reference sequence). CDR3 region: CASSPTGLAAFF. CDR3 in DNA: TGTGCCAGCAGTCCTACAGGGTTGGCCGCTTTCTTT.

The J gene is TRBJ2-1, the V gene TRBV10-1; 9 bases match TRBD2. The CDR3 has 15 amino acids. J gave up 8 bases and V 3 bases, and 8 bases lay outside the gene matches. CDR1 and CDR2 from the germline V gene are WNHNN and SYGVQD (reference sequence). CDR3 in amino acids: CASSDGGRGVYEQFF. The CDR3 nucleotides are TGCGCCAGCAGTGACGGCGGGAGGGGAGTGTATGAGCAGTTCTTC.

The chain couples TRBV7-3 to TRBJ2-6, with D hard to call. This CDR3 comprises 15 residues. The germline V gene encodes CDR1 SGHTA and CDR2 FQGTGA. V was pared by 5 bases and J by 0 bases, with 8 bases between. The CDR3 loop reads CASSPISSGANVLTF. The CDR3 bases are TGTGCCAGCAGCCCTATTAGCTCTGGGGCCAACGTCCTGACTTTC.

In its sample, this clone was seen once. The chain uses TRBV5-1 and TRBJ1-1; D gene unclear. V lost 3 bases and J lost 1, with 4 bases in between. CDR3 size: 12 residues. CDR1 and CDR2 from the germline V gene are SGHRS and YFSETQ. The CDR3: CASSSQNTEAFF. CDR3 DNA sequence: TGCGCCAGCAGCTCCCAGAACACTGAAGCTTTCTTT. Combining the CDR3 with reference TRBV5-1 and TRBJ1-1 gives the whole variable domain KAGVTQTPRYLIKTRGQQVTLSCSPISGHRSVSWYQQTPGQGLQFLFEYFSETQRNKGNFPGRFSGRQFSNSRSEMNVSTLELGDSALYLCASSSQNTEAFFGQGTRLTVV.

This sequence joins TRBV7-8 and TRBJ1-2; D not certain. The V end was cut by 5 bases, the J end by 4 bases, with 14 bases between. Per the germline V gene, CDR1 is SGHVS and CDR2 is FQNEAQ. CDR3 length: 14 amino acids. The CDR3: CASSIGPSTYGYTF. The CDR3, as DNA: TGTGCCAGCAGCATCGGACCAAGTACCTATGGCTACACCTTC.

The chain links TRBV18 to TRBJ2-1; possibly TRBD2 for D (5 bases). From germline, CDR1 is KGHSH and CDR2 LQKENI. Trimming removed 2 bases at V and 2 bases at J, with 13 bases between. This CDR3 spans 16 amino acids. The CDR3 reads CASSPVSGITYNEQFF. As DNA, the CDR3 is TGTGCCAGCTCACCAGTTTCGGGAATCACCTACAATGAGCAGTTCTTC. The variable domain in full, with the rest retrieved from reference TRBV18 and TRBJ2-1, is NAGVMQNPRHLVRRRGQEARLRCSPMKGHSHVYWYRQLPEEGLKFMVYLQKENIIDESGMPKERFSAEFPKEGPSILRIQQVVRGDSAAYFCASSPVSGITYNEQFFGPGTRLTVL.

DNA of the CDR3: TGTGCCAGTAGTACCGCGGAAGATAGTGGGCAGTTCTTC. As protein: CASSTAEDSGQFF. This chain links TRBV19 with TRBJ2-1; the D is unclear. Deletions cut 4 bases from V and 12 bases from J, with 16 bases between. Germline V gives CDR1 LNHDA, CDR2 SQIVND (reference sequence). This CDR3 has 13 amino acids.

The rearrangement uses TRBV7-9 and TRBJ1-5, with D unclear. The CDR3 spans 14 residues. The germline V gene encodes CDR1 SEHNR and CDR2 FQNEAQ (reference sequence). V lost 5 bases, J lost 4 bases, and 12 bases lay in between. This chain's CDR3 is CASSRGKGNQPQHF. Here the CDR3 DNA reads TGTGCCAGCAGCAGAGGGAAGGGAAATCAGCCCCAGCATTTT.

The chain combines TRBV5-1 with TRBJ2-3; 10 bases agree with TRBD2. There are 16 residues in the CDR3. Germline loops: CDR1 SGHRS, CDR2 YFSETQ. Unmatched junction bases numbered 9, after V lost 4 bases and J lost 4 bases. DNA for the CDR3: TGCGCCAGCAGCGGGAGGCTAGCGGGAGTACCAGATACGCAGTATTTT. Translation gives CASSGRLAGVPDTQYF.

This clone is a singleton in its sample. An end of the junction does not agree with germline; a read error may underlie this. The chain combines TRBV6-1 with TRBJ2-1; possibly TRBD1 or TRBD2 for D (5 bases each). CDR1 is MNHNS and CDR2 is SASEGT in the germline V gene. This CDR3 is built from 16 residues. In DNA, the CDR3 is TGTGCCAGCACTGAAGTTAGCCTAGCTGGGGCCAATGAGCAGTTCTTC. Translated: CASTEVSLAGANEQFF.

The chain recombines TRBV11-3 with TRBJ2-5; D perhaps matches TRBD2 (5 bases). Trimming removed 0 bases at V and 2 bases at J, with 13 bases between. Germline V CDR1 and CDR2: SGHNT, YENEEA. The CDR3 is 16 residues long. The CDR3 nucleotides read TGTGCCAGCAGCTTAGATCTTTTAGCGAGGCAAGAGACCCAGTACTTC. Translation: CASSLDLLARQETQYF.

The V gene is TRBV9, the J gene TRBJ2-1; 12 bases are a match to TRBD2. The CDR3 length is 17 residues. V was clipped by 4 bases and J by 6 bases; unmatched bases: 11. Germline V gene lookup returns CDR1 SGDLS and CDR2 YYNGEE. The CDR3, as DNA: TGTGCCAGCAGCCCATGGACTAGCGGGACTATTATCAATGAGCAGTTCTTC. Its protein product is CASSPWTSGTIINEQFF.

This chain uses TRBV18 with TRBJ2-7; TRBD1 matches 8 bases. Germline loops: CDR1 KGHSH, CDR2 LQKENI. The J segment lost 0 bases and the V segment lost 3 bases, leaving 4 bases of the junction unmatched. The CDR3 contains 15 residues. CDR3 sequence (DNA): TGTGCCAGCTCACCCACAGGGGGGAGCTCCTACGAGCAGTACTTC. Its translation is CASSPTGGSSYEQYF.

The V gene is TRBV6-1, the J gene TRBJ1-2; the D gene is possibly TRBD1 (5 bases). The length of the CDR3 is 14 residues. V lost 3 bases to trimming and J lost 4 bases, with 12 bases between them. Germline V gene lookup returns CDR1 MNHNS and CDR2 SASEGT. The CDR3 loop is CASSDQRGFYGYTF. Here the CDR3 DNA reads TGTGCCAGCAGTGACCAAAGGGGTTTCTATGGCTACACCTTC.

The chain combines TRBV5-4 with TRBJ2-2, with 13 bases matching TRBD2. The V and J ends lost 4 bases and 4 bases, in that order; junction bases with no gene match: 7. Germline CDR1 reads SGHNT; CDR2 reads YYREEE (reference sequence). The CDR3 is made up of 17 amino acids. This CDR3 is CASSRGLAGDRTGELFF. CDR3 nucleotides: TGTGCCAGCAGCAGAGGACTAGCGGGAGACCGCACCGGGGAGCTGTTTTTT. Supplemented by reference TRBV5-4 and TRBJ2-2, the full variable domain reads ETGVTQSPTHLIKTRGQQVTLRCSSQSGHNTVSWYQQALGQGPQFIFQYYREEENGRGNFPPRFSGLQFPNYSSELNVNALELDDSALYLCASSRGLAGDRTGELFFGEGSRLTVL.

This clone was observed a single time. The rearrangement links TRBV1 to TRBJ2-5; the tabulated D call, TRBD1, remains unverified against the DNA. TRBV1 is shown as a pseudogene. The CDR3 spans 15 residues. The CDR3 region has the DNA TGCACCAGCAGCCAAGTCGTGGGCAGGGGGAAGACCCAGTACTTC. This translates into CTSSQVVGRGKTQYF.

The sample holds one count of this clone. The chain recombines TRBV6-4 with TRBJ1-3; 7 nucleotides match TRBD1. The germline gives CDR1 MRHNA, CDR2 SNTAGT. V shed 7 bases, J shed 0 bases, and the junction held 6 bases outside the gene matches. This CDR3 is 15 amino acids long. The CDR3 protein is CASIVWDSSGNTIYF. The CDR3 bases are TGTGCCAGCATCGTATGGGACAGCTCTGGAAACACCATATATTTT.

This clone has only one observation. The J gene is TRBJ2-7, the V gene TRBV19; tentative D call: TRBD1 (6 bases). Trimming pared 6 bases from V and 6 bases from J, leaving 15 bases between. The germline V gene encodes CDR1 LNHDA and CDR2 SQIVND (reference sequence). The CDR3 spans 13 residues. Here the CDR3 reads CASSSVQGGEQYF. The CDR3, as DNA: TGTGCCAGTAGCTCTGTACAGGGCGGCGAGCAGTACTTC.

V gene TRBV12-5 combines with J gene TRBJ2-2; D gene uncertain. The CDR3 is 13 residues long. CDR1 is LGHNT, CDR2 FRNRAP, per germline. With 0 bases removed from V and 6 bases from J, the gap between germline ends came to 5 bases. The CDR3 is CASGLVRPGELFF. In DNA, the CDR3 is TGTGCTAGTGGTTTGGTACGTCCCGGGGAGCTGTTTTTT. Based on the CDR3 plus reference TRBV12-5 and TRBJ2-2, the full variable domain is DARVTQTPRHKVTEMGQEVTMRCQPILGHNTVFWYRQTMMQGLELLAYFRNRAPLDDSGMPKDRFSAEMPDATLATLKIQPSEPRDSAVYFCASGLVRPGELFFGEGSRLTVL.